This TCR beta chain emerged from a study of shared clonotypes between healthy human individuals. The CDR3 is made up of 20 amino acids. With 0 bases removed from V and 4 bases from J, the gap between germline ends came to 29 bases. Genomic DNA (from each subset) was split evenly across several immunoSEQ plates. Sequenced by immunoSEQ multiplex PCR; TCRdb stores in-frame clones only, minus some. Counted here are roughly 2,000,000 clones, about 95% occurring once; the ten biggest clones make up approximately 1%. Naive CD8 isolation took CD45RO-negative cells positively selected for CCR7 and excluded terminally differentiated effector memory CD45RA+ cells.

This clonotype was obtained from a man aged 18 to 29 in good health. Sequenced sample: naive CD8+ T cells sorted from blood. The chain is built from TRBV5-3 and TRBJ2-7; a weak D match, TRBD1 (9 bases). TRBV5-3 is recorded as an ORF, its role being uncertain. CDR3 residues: CARSLASPGQGEQREYEQYF. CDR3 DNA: TGTGCCAGAAGCTTGGCCAGCCCGGGACAGGGTGAACAGCGGGAGTACGAGCAGTACTTC.